This T cell receptor beta chain was sequenced for a study of identical twins. A universal primer site was added by template switching, and unique molecular identifiers were carried by the cDNA. TCRdb used MiXCR to reprocess the 5' RACE reads, holding one entry per CDR3 protein. The sample lists some 440,000 distinct CDR3 sequences; approximately 24% were seen once. This clonotype was seen a handful of times. The antigen remains unidentified. The ends were cut back, 3 bases at V and 6 bases at J, with 12 bases in the middle. From germline, CDR1 is DFQATT and CDR2 SNEGSKA (reference sequence). This CDR3 comprises 13 residues. Findings and limits, study-wide: With abundant cord blood beta clonotypes, insertions were fewer; memory repertoires showed no such pattern. With monozygotic twins, out-of-frame TCR alpha sharing exceeded what models estimated.

Another study also made use of these data, one on T cells expressing NK-cell markers.

The chain is built from TRBV20-1 and TRBJ2-4; the D is unclear. The sequence was obtained from a young woman in good health. Sequenced material: CD4+ T cells sorted from blood. CDR3 bases: TGCAGTGCTAGTTATAGAGATGGAAACATTCAGTACTTC. Translating gives CSASYRDGNIQYF.